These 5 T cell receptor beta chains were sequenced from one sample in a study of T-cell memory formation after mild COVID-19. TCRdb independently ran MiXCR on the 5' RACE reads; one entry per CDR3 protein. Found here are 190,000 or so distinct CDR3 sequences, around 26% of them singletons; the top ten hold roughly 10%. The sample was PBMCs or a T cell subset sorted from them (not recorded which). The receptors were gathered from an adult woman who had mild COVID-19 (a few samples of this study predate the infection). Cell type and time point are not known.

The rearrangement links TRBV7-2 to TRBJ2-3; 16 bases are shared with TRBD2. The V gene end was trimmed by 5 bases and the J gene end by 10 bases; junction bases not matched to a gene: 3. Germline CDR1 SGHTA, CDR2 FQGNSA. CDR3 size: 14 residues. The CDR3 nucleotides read TGTGCCAGCAGCGCCGGGACTAGCGGGAGGGCGCAGTATTTT. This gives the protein CASSAGTSGRAQYF.

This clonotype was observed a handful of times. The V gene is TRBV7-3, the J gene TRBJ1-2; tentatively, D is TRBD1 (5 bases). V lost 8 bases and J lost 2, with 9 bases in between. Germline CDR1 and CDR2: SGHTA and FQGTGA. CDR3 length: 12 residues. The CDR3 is CASGGANYGYTF. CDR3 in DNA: TGTGCCAGCGGCGGGGCCAACTATGGCTACACCTTC.

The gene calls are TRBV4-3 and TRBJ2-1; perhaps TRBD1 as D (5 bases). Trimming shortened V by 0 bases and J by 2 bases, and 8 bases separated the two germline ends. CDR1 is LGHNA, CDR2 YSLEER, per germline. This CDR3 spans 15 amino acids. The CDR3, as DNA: TGCGCCAGCAGCCAAGACAGGGTGACCTACAATGAGCAGTTCTTC. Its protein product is CASSQDRVTYNEQFF.

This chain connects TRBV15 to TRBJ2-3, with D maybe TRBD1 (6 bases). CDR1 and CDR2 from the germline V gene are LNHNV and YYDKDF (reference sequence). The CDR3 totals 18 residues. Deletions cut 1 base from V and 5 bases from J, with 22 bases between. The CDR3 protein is CATSRATDSMRIKDTQYF. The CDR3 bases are TGTGCCACCAGCAGAGCTACGGACAGCATGAGAATCAAAGATACGCAGTATTTT.

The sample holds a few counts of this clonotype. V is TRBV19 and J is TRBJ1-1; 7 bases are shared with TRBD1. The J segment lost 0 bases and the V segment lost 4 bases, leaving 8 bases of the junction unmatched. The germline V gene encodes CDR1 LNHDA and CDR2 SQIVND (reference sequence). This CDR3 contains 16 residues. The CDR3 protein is CASSSTDRVMNTEAFF. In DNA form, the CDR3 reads TGTGCCAGTAGTAGTACCGACAGGGTCATGAACACTGAAGCTTTCTTT.